This T cell receptor (beta chain) was sequenced during a study of cytomegalovirus exposure and HLA in healthy donors. Study-level points and caveats: One variant, a missense change in DCLRE1C, was linked in a later analysis to TCR beta V- and J-gene trimming. Across all donors, roughly uniform sequencing depth was an assumption of the presence/absence analyses. In an earlier analysis, productive rearrangement rates for most beta V segments clustered near 87% or 30%. The study carried out a later analysis of TCR beta sequences. It associated 15,000 to 20,000 of them with specific HLA alleles at a false discovery rate of 0.05.

60 Vbeta and 13 Jbeta primers were used in PCR. Profiling relied on immunoSEQ multiplex PCR, and the TCRdb table lists in-frame clones only, not all of them. This sample's table reports around 130,000 clones. The CDR3 length is 17 residues. V gave up 0 bases and J gave up 9 bases; unmatched junction bases: 14. Germline V lookup: CDR1 LGHNA, CDR2 YSLEER. Turning to this clone: Antigen: not known.

This chain connects TRBV4-3 to TRBJ2-5; 9 bases line up with TRBD2. The sequence came from a woman aged 40-49 years in good health and CMV-seronegative. Sequenced sample: PBMCs. CDR3 loop: CASSQDGGIAGDPSQYF. CDR3 sequence (DNA): TGCGCCAGCAGCCAAGATGGCGGGATAGCGGGGGACCCGTCCCAGTACTTC.